The rows below give T cell receptor beta chains drawn from one sample of a study of human T cells and chemical hapten exposure. TCRdb recomputed calls from the 5' RACE reads with MiXCR, one row per CDR3 protein. The table includes 120,000 to 150,000 distinct CDR3 sequences, roughly 4.1% detected once. The receptors were gathered from a female donor in good health. Each CDR3 is given with its conserved first and last residue.

v_gene: TRBV11-2
j_gene: TRBJ2-7
CDR3aa: CASSLDRVVGEQYF

v_gene: TRBV5-1
j_gene: TRBJ1-2
CDR3aa: CASSLYRTGNWRGYTF

v_gene: TRBV6-2/TRBV6-3
j_gene: TRBJ2-1
CDR3aa: CASSSRPQGLSKNEQFF

v_gene: TRBV6-4
j_gene: TRBJ2-3
CDR3aa: CASGRDRQDTQYF

v_gene: TRBV6-2/TRBV6-3
j_gene: TRBJ1-1
CDR3aa: CASRLQQGFEAFF

v_gene: TRBV9
j_gene: TRBJ1-4
CDR3aa: CASSSEQVGGLNEKLFF

v_gene: TRBV3-1
j_gene: TRBJ1-2
CDR3aa: CASSQRQGVVGYTF

v_gene: TRBV29-1
j_gene: TRBJ1-2
CDR3aa: CSAEPGSDGYTF

v_gene: TRBV25-1
j_gene: TRBJ2-4
CDR3aa: CASSDAALAKNIQYF

v_gene: TRBV20-1
j_gene: TRBJ1-2
CDR3aa: CSAFDRDRASYGYTF

v_gene: TRBV12-3/TRBV12-4
j_gene: TRBJ2-7
CDR3aa: CASSLWGLDYEQYF

v_gene: TRBV12-5
j_gene: TRBJ1-2
CDR3aa: CASGWDRTYGYTF

v_gene: TRBV4-3
j_gene: TRBJ2-3
CDR3aa: CASSRRQGARADTQYF

v_gene: TRBV24-1
j_gene: TRBJ2-3
CDR3aa: CATSEPGGSADTQYF

v_gene: TRBV2
j_gene: TRBJ2-3
CDR3aa: CASIWITSDTQYF

v_gene: TRBV20-1
j_gene: TRBJ1-1
CDR3aa: CSAVQGVIGAFF

v_gene: TRBV5-1
j_gene: TRBJ2-7
CDR3aa: CASSLTGGPYEQYF

v_gene: TRBV7-9
j_gene: TRBJ1-4
CDR3aa: CASSLEQGYNEKLFF

v_gene: TRBV20-1
j_gene: TRBJ1-5
CDR3aa: CSARDGNQPQHF

v_gene: TRBV6-5
j_gene: TRBJ1-5
CDR3aa: CASSPTQGVGNQPQHF

v_gene: TRBV6-5
j_gene: TRBJ2-7
CDR3aa: CASGRDLYEQYF

v_gene: TRBV20-1
j_gene: TRBJ2-4
CDR3aa: CSASEDGNIQYF

v_gene: TRBV10-3
j_gene: TRBJ2-3
CDR3aa: CAISESGDSPKITDTQYF

v_gene: TRBV11-1
j_gene: TRBJ2-5
CDR3aa: CASSGQTGQQETQYF

v_gene: TRBV15
j_gene: TRBJ1-4
CDR3aa: CATSREDRGRGEKLFF

v_gene: TRBV5-1
j_gene: TRBJ2-7
CDR3aa: CASRRILTGQGDEQYF

v_gene: TRBV28
j_gene: TRBJ2-2
CDR3aa: CASSVRTGTGELFF

v_gene: TRBV2
j_gene: TRBJ2-1
CDR3aa: CASSELSRPNNEQFF

v_gene: TRBV11-1
j_gene: TRBJ1-3
CDR3aa: CASSRTGSSGNTIYF

v_gene: TRBV6-6
j_gene: TRBJ2-1
CDR3aa: CASSYRGTTYNEQFF

v_gene: TRBV27
j_gene: TRBJ1-2
CDR3aa: CASSFSREYGYTF

v_gene: TRBV9
j_gene: TRBJ1-3
CDR3aa: CASSVDEARGNTIYF

v_gene: TRBV20-1
j_gene: TRBJ1-1
CDR3aa: CSARALYREFTEAFF

v_gene: TRBV12-3/TRBV12-4
j_gene: TRBJ1-6
CDR3aa: CASSGTGGNSPLHF

v_gene: TRBV29-1
j_gene: TRBJ2-3
CDR3aa: CSASGVATDTQYF

v_gene: TRBV6-5
j_gene: TRBJ1-2
CDR3aa: CASSYRGRKNGYTF

v_gene: TRBV7-9
j_gene: TRBJ1-2
CDR3aa: CASSLWDRVAYGYTF

v_gene: TRBV5-1
j_gene: TRBJ1-5
CDR3aa: CASSLDRAGNQPQHF

v_gene: TRBV7-2
j_gene: TRBJ2-1
CDR3aa: CASSLAPTLAGLRYNEQFF

v_gene: TRBV14
j_gene: TRBJ1-2
CDR3aa: CASSQEWRFADFGYTF

v_gene: TRBV7-2
j_gene: TRBJ1-5
CDR3aa: CASSLGGLSNQPQHF

v_gene: TRBV6-5
j_gene: TRBJ2-2
CDR3aa: CASSRTGRNTGELFF

v_gene: TRBV12-3/TRBV12-4
j_gene: TRBJ1-1
CDR3aa: CASTNPDIHLEAFF

v_gene: TRBV6-2/TRBV6-3
j_gene: TRBJ1-5
CDR3aa: CASSRRGFNQPQHF

v_gene: TRBV5-1
j_gene: TRBJ2-3
CDR3aa: CASSLSSQSTDTQYF

v_gene: TRBV29-1
j_gene: TRBJ2-2
CDR3aa: CSVDPGRAGELFF

v_gene: TRBV28
j_gene: TRBJ2-7
CDR3aa: CATSSYEQYF

v_gene: TRBV7-7
j_gene: TRBJ2-5
CDR3aa: CASSLQGTTETQYF

v_gene: TRBV7-9
j_gene: TRBJ2-5
CDR3aa: CASSLAGGPETQYF

v_gene: TRBV11-2
j_gene: TRBJ2-7
CDR3aa: CASSHDGGEQYF

v_gene: TRBV7-9
j_gene: TRBJ1-1
CDR3aa: CASSSQVGAAGTEAFF

v_gene: TRBV6-2/TRBV6-3
j_gene: TRBJ2-3
CDR3aa: CASSYWRGVADTQYF